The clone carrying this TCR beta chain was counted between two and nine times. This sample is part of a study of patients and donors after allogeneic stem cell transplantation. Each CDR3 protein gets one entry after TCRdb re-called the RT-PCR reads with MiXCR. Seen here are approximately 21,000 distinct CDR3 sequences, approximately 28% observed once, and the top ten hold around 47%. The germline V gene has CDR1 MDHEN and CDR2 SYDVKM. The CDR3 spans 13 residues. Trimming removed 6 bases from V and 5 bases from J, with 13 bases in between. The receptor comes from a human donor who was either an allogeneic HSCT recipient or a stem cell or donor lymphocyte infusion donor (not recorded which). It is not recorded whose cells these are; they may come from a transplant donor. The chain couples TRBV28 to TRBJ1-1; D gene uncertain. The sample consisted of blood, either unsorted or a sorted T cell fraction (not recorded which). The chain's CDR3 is CASRPPGSTEAFF. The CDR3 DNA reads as TGTGCCAGCAGACCACCAGGAAGTACTGAAGCTTTCTTT.